The sequence of this T cell receptor (beta chain) was determined in a study of CD8+ T cells in alopecia areata. Sequencing relied on a cDNA template that was reverse transcribed from extracted RNA. Clones were read by immunoSEQ multiplex PCR, and TCRdb kept only the in-frame ones, dropping some. This sample comprises about 300,000 clones, none seen once only. Whole-study findings and limits: It was less clear whether patients shared TCRs than it was in mice, possibly because of HLA.

V was pared by 3 bases and J by 0 bases, with 7 bases of the junction left unmatched. Germline assignment: CDR1 NSHNY and CDR2 SYGAGN. The CDR3 has 16 residues. Comments on this clone: Its matching antigen is unknown. Gene and germline names: mouse. Read data end 4 residues before the CDR3 end; the end is taken from the germline J gene.

It was with CD4, CD8alpha, NKG2D, NKG2ACE and other markers that pooled cutaneous lymph node cells were sorted. Sequenced: CD4+ T cells sorted from a lymph node. The TCR originated in a C3H/HeJ mouse with alopecia areata. Mice of this strain are of MHC haplotype H2-k. This sequence joins TRBV13-1 and TRBJ2-3; TRBD1 aligns across 7 bases. CDR3: CASSALDRASAETLYF. CDR3 bases read: TGTGCCAGCAGTGCCCTCGACAGGGCTAGTGCAGAA.